This T cell receptor (beta chain) stems from a study of T-cell reconstitution after alpha-beta-depleted transplantation in children. General study points: After transplant, high TCRbeta diversity at day 60 in some patients arose from surviving recipient T cells and thymic progenitors.

This clonotype occurred a few times. Its matching antigen is unknown. Preparation of the TCRbeta library involved a method that used unique molecular identifiers. TCRdb reprocessed the PCR reads via MiXCR and lists one record per CDR3 protein. This sample has about 830,000 distinct CDR3 sequences, with less than 20% found just once. V was clipped by 1 base and J by 5 bases, with 14 bases between them. The CDR3 sequence is 16 residues long. Germline V lookup: CDR1 SGHVS, CDR2 FQNEAQ. This receptor was taken from a male patient aged 5 to 17 who had a stem cell transplant for acute lymphoblastic leukemia, so the T cells may come from the graft donor. The sequencing here drew on PBMCs, mostly from graft donor cells, taken 360 days after TCRalphabeta/CD19-depleted stem cell transplant. The chain carries TRBV7-8 and TRBJ2-2, with D tentatively TRBD1 (5 bases). This chain's CDR3 is CASSLGQGAETGELFF. The CDR3 bases are TGTGCCAGCAGCTTAGGGCAGGGTGCGGAGACCGGGGAGCTGTTTTTT.